This T cell receptor beta chain was sequenced for a study of cytomegalovirus exposure and HLA in healthy donors. The CDR3 consists of 16 residues. The germline V gene has CDR1 SGHRS and CDR2 YFSETQ. Trimming stripped 0 bases from V and 0 bases from J, with 13 bases between. The PCR ran on 60 Vbeta and 13 Jbeta primers. This table comes from immunoSEQ multiplex PCR, and its TCRdb copy is limited to in-frame clones, with some not included. Of around 96,000 clones in the sample, about three quarters were seen once. The rearrangement uses TRBV5-1 and TRBJ2-7; tentatively, D is TRBD2 (7 bases). The sequence was collected from a man aged 30 to 45 in good health and CMV-seropositive. Input material: PBMCs. CDR3 sequence (DNA): TGCGCCAGCAGCTTGGAGGCGGGGGCTAGCTCCTACGAGCAGTACTTC. Encoded protein: CASSLEAGASSYEQYF.